This T cell receptor beta chain was retrieved from a study of shared clonotypes between healthy human individuals. The junction had 4 bases not matched to a gene; V was cut back by 5 bases and J by 6 bases. The CDR3 has 12 amino acids. Germline CDR1 reads SGHRS; CDR2 reads YFSETQ. It was at deep level that the assay was run. The material for each subset, its genomic DNA, was split evenly across several immunoSEQ plates. TCRdb keeps only in-frame clones here, not all; method: immunoSEQ multiplex PCR. Among about 470,000 clones listed, 79% were seen once. Extraction of genomic DNA in unsorted samples used roughly 93 million PBMCs.

Sequencing was done on a sample of PBMCs. This receptor was obtained from a woman in her forties in good health. Some clones in this sample may be carry-over from other donors' samples. The chain employs TRBV5-1 and TRBJ2-5; 7 nucleotides line up with TRBD1. The CDR3 region is CASSWDRKTQYF. In DNA, the CDR3 is TGCGCCAGCAGTTGGGACAGAAAGACCCAGTACTTC.